This is a list of T cell receptor beta chains from one sample in a study of cytomegalovirus exposure and HLA in healthy donors. Method: immunoSEQ multiplex PCR; TCRdb's copy keeps in-frame clones and lacks some. Found here are 60,000 to 85,000 clones, around 78% of them singletons; the top ten hold 3% to 3.5%. Sample: PBMCs. Every receptor here comes from a man in his forties in good health and CMV-seronegative. CDR3s include the opening cysteine and the closing phenylalanine or tryptophan. A D gene is named only where the DNA matches it firmly. The listing skips clone size in some rows; elsewhere it reads once, few, many or a size class.

-	TRBJ2-5	TRBV4-2	TRBD2	TGTGCCAGCAGCCAGTATCCTAGCGGGGGGACCCAAGAGACCCAGTACTTC	CASSQYPSGGTQETQYF
-	TRBJ2-1	TRBV5-1	TRBD1	TGCGCCAGCAGCTTGAGCACAGGGGGTTCACATGAGCAGTTCTTC	CASSLSTGGSHEQFF
-	TRBJ1-5	TRBV28	TRBD1	TGTGCCAGCACCGACGGGACAGGGGGTAGACAGCCCCAGCATTTT	CASTDGTGGRQPQHF
-	TRBJ2-3	TRBV2	TRBD2	TGTGCCAGCAGTGACCGCCAGGGGCGGGGGGGCCACCCCGGCACAGATACGCAGTATTTT	CASSDRQGRGGHPGTDTQYF
-	TRBJ1-1	TRBV29-1	-	TGCAGCGTTGAAGATTTAGGACAGATGAACACTGAAGCTTTCTTT	CSVEDLGQMNTEAFF
-	TRBJ2-1	TRBV7-6	TRBD2	TGTGCCAGCAGCTTAGTCCTCTTGACTAGCGGGAGTCCATACAATGAGCAGTTCTTC	CASSLVLLTSGSPYNEQFF
-	TRBJ1-2	TRBV9	-	TGTGCCAGCAGCGAGACAGCTGCTAACTATGGCTACACCTTC	CASSETAANYGYTF
-	TRBJ2-1	TRBV2	-	TGTGCCGGTTCAGGGTACAATGAGCAGTTCTTC	CAGSGYNEQFF
-	TRBJ1-1	TRBV10-2	TRBD1	TGCGCCAGCAGTCCGGACAGGGCTCGAGGCCTGAACACTGAAGCTTTCTTT	CASSPDRARGLNTEAFF
-	TRBJ1-5	TRBV6-1	TRBD1	TGTGCCAGCTACCAAAGGACAGGGTGGTGGGGGCCCCAGCATTTT	CASYQRTGWWGPQHF
few	TRBJ2-5	TRBV14	TRBD2	TGTGCCAGCAGCCAAGTGGGAGGGGCAGAGACCCAGTACTTC	CASSQVGGAETQYF
once	TRBJ1-3	TRBV7-3	-	TGTGCCAGCAGCCCAGGGACACACTCTGGAAACACCATATATTTT	CASSPGTHSGNTIYF
-	TRBJ1-2	TRBV28	-	TGTGCCAGCAGTTCCCCTAGACCGCATTCGGATGGCTACACCTTC	CASSSPRPHSDGYTF
once	TRBJ2-7	TRBV5-4	-	TGTGCCAGCAGCTTATGGGCATCAGGCGAGCAGTACTTC	CASSLWASGEQYF
-	TRBJ2-3	TRBV2	-	TGTGCCAGCTTTAGGGGTGGTGTCGATACGCAGTATTTT	CASFRGGVDTQYF
-	TRBJ1-1	TRBV2	-	TGTGCCAGCAGTGAAGGGGCAGTTCAGGGTTTCTTT	CASSEGAVQGFF
-	TRBJ1-1	TRBV7-9	TRBD1	TGTGCCAGCAGCCTCCCGGACAGGGTTACTGAAGCTTTCTTT	CASSLPDRVTEAFF
-	TRBJ2-1	TRBV2	TRBD2	TGTGCCAGCCGACGACTAGCGGGGGGGTACAATGAGCAGTTCTTC	CASRRLAGGYNEQFF
few	TRBJ1-1	TRBV11-2	TRBD1	TGTGCCAGCAGCTTGGGACAGGATGAAGCTTTCTTT	CASSLGQDEAFF
-	TRBJ2-2	TRBV5-1	TRBD1	TGCGCCAGCACCATTACCCCGACGACAGGGTACTACTCCGGGGAGCTGTTTTTT	CASTITPTTGYYSGELFF
-	TRBJ1-1	TRBV27	-	TGTGCCAGCAGTCCGGGACTTAAGAACACTGAAGCTTTCTTT	CASSPGLKNTEAFF
once	TRBJ1-4	TRBV5-8	TRBD1	TGTGCCAGCAGCACCGGACAGGGGGGTAATGAAAAACTGTTTTTT	CASSTGQGGNEKLFF